Given below is one TCR beta chain in context. Antigen specificity is unknown. The data belong to a study of shared clonotypes between healthy human individuals. Across the whole study: Three plates each covered CD4 naive and memory; CD8 naive two, CD8 memory one.

The method was immunoSEQ multiplex PCR; TCRdb's version includes in-frame clones alone and lacks a portion of them. The table records about 960,000 clones, over 75% of them present only once. This CDR3 has 15 amino acids. The V and J ends lost 4 bases and 2 bases, in that order; junction bases with no gene match: 4. Germline values: CDR1 SGHTS, CDR2 YDEGEE. Adult donors, all healthy and HIV-negative, had no recent acute infections or vaccinations. Study-wide findings and caveats: With a handful of donors compared, around 4.7% of naive CD4 clonotypes were shared.

The sample consisted of memory CD4+ T cells sorted from blood. As to subset: CD45RA-negative fraction. The origin of this receptor is a man between 18 and 29 years old in good health. The chain joins TRBV5-8 to TRBJ1-4, with TRBD1 matching over 8 bases. The CDR3 sequence: CASSRRQGTNEKLFF. The DNA of the CDR3 is TGTGCCAGCAGCCGCAGACAGGGGACTAATGAAAAACTGTTTTTT.